This paragraph covers one T cell receptor (beta chain) sequence. The sample comes from a study of blood T cell repertoires in COVID-19. Study-wide background: Researchers got acute and convalescent COVID-19 samples from the United States, Italy and Spain. Sources were T cells, B-cell-depleted T cells, or PBMCs; the material itself was cDNA or gDNA.

One Seattle source followed patients from active infection through their disease course. In the original processing: Amplification of reference gene primers was used by the study to estimate nucleated cell counts. Assay used: immunoSEQ multiplex PCR; TCRdb lists only in-frame clones, some missing. Clone size and the V and J calls come from that table; the DNA yielded D and trimming. The sample holds approximately 150,000 clones, around four fifths seen once. Germline V gives CDR1 MDHEN, CDR2 SYDVKM. The CDR3 has 12 residues. The V gene lost 6 bases and the J gene lost 5 bases, with 7 bases spanning the gap.

The rearrangement joins TRBV28 to TRBJ2-2, with D uncertain. The source of this sequence is a woman of 80 years or more with COVID-19, enrolled during active disease. The sequenced material came from peripheral blood. CDR3 sequence reads: CASSITTGELFF. The CDR3 DNA sequence: TGTGCCAGCAGCATTACTACCGGGGAGCTGTTTTTT.